This TCR beta chain was retrieved from a study of early T cells in non-severe SARS-CoV-2 infection. Study summary: The study sequenced bulk RNA from unsorted whole blood, with chains unpaired.

About this clonotype itself: The antigen is not known.

Study-wide results and limits: VDJdb matching, biased toward anti-spike CD8 responses, missed private and CD4 specificities.

Attachment of unique molecular identifiers was made to individual cDNA molecules. TCRdb called the 5' RACE reads again in MiXCR, with one record for every CDR3 protein. This table holds some 85,000 distinct CDR3 sequences, roughly 13% found once. This TCR derives from an adult who was a healthcare worker with PCR-confirmed SARS-CoV-2 infection or an uninfected control (not recorded which). The sequenced sample was whole blood.

The CDR3 loop is CASSYSTSGAPKTQYF. In DNA form, the CDR3 reads TGTGCCAGCAGTTACTCTACTAGCGGGGCCCCGAAGACCCAGTACTTC. The rearrangement links TRBV6-2 or TRBV6-3 to TRBJ2-5; 10 nucleotides line up with TRBD2. This CDR3 contains 16 residues. After removal of 0 bases from V and 6 bases from J, the junction contained 7 bases not matched to a gene. Germline values: CDR1 MNHEY, CDR2 SVGEGT.